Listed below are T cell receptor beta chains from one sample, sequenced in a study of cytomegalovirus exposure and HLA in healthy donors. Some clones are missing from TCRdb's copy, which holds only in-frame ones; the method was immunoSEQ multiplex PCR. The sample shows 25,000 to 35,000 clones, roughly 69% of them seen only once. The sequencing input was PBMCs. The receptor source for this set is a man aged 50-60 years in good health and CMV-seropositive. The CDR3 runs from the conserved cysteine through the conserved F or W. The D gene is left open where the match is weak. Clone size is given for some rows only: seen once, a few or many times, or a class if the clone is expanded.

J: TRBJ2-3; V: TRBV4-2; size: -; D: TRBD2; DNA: TGTGCCAGCAGCCCTTCCCCCAGCGGGGGGGCCCTGGATACGCAGTATTTT; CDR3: CASSPSPSGGALDTQYF
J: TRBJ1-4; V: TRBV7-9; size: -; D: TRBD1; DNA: TGTGCCAGCAGCTCGACCTTACAGGGGGTGACTGAAAAACTGTTTTTT; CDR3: CASSSTLQGVTEKLFF
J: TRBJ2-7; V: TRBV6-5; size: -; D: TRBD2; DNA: TGTGCCAGCAGTTGGACTAGCGGCTACGAGCAGTACTTC; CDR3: CASSWTSGYEQYF
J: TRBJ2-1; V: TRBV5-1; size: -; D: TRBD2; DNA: TGCGCCAGCAGGAAAACTAGCGGGAGCTCCTACAATGAGCAGTTCTTC; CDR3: CASRKTSGSSYNEQFF
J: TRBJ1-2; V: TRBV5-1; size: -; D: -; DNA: TGCGCCAGCAGCTTGGACACAGGGAGCTATGGCTACACCTTC; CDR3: CASSLDTGSYGYTF
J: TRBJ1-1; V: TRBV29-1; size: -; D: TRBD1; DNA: TGCAGCGTGGGACAGCTGAACACTGAAGCTTTCTTT; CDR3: CSVGQLNTEAFF
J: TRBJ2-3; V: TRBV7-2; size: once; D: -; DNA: TGTGCCAGCAGTCGTGCCAGAACCTCCACAGATACGCAGTATTTT; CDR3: CASSRARTSTDTQYF
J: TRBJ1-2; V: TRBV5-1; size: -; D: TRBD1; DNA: TGCGCCAGCAGCCCCGGGACAGGGGTCGGCTACACCTTC; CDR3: CASSPGTGVGYTF
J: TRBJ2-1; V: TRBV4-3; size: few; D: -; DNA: TGCGCCAGCAGCCAAGTCCTAGCAGTCCCCTACAATGAGCAGTTCTTC; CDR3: CASSQVLAVPYNEQFF
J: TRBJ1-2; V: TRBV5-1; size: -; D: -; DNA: TGCGCCAGCAGCGGGGGCTGGGTTAACTATGGCTACACCTTC; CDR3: CASSGGWVNYGYTF
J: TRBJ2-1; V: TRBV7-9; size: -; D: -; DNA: TGTGCCAGCAGCGTAGAGCGTGCTGAGCAGTTCTTC; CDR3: CASSVERAEQFF
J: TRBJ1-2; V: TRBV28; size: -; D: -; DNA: TGTGCCAGCAGTTTATGGGGCAGATCTAACTATGGCTACACCTTC; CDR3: CASSLWGRSNYGYTF
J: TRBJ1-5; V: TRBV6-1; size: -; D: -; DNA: TGTGCCAGCAGTGGAGGGATCAATCAGCCCCAGCATTTT; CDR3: CASSGGINQPQHF
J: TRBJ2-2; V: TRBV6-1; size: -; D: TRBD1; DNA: TGTGCCAGCAGTGACAGGACAGGGGGCATAAGAGTGGGCACCGGGGAGCTGTTTTTT; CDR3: CASSDRTGGIRVGTGELFF
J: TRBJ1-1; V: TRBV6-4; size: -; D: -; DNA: TGTGCCAGCAGTGACTCAAGTAGGGGAACTGAAGCTTTCTTT; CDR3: CASSDSSRGTEAFF
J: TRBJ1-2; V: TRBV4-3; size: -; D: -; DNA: TGCGCCAGCAGCCAAGATTTCCAGGGAGGCTATGGCTACACCTTC; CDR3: CASSQDFQGGYGYTF
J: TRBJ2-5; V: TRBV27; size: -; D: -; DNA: TGTGCCAGCAGTCGATGGGACTTGGGGAAAGAGACCCAGTACTTC; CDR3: CASSRWDLGKETQYF
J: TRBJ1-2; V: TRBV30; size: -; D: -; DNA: TGTGCCGGCAAGGTACAGGGCTCAGCTAACTATGGCTACACCTTC; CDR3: CAGKVQGSANYGYTF
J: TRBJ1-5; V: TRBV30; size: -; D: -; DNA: TGTGCCTGGAGTCTAGCAAGCCGACCCCAGCATTTT; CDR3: CAWSLASRPQHF
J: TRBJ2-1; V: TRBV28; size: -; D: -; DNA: TGTGCCACCAGGGGAGTTTACTACAATGAGCAGTTCTTC; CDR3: CATRGVYYNEQFF
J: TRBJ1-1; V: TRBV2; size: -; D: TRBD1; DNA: TGTGCCAGCAGTAACAGGGGGCTCTGGACTGAAGCTTTCTTT; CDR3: CASSNRGLWTEAFF